This T cell receptor beta chain was sequenced for a study of blood T cells in healthy people across ages. Primed by a sample-barcoded 5' primer and a J-beta primer mix, a second PCR proceeded for about 6 to 11 cycles. TCRdb reanalysed the 5' RACE reads using MiXCR and keeps one entry per CDR3 protein. This table has about 1.7 million distinct CDR3 sequences, roughly 27% appearing once. The CDR3 consists of 14 residues. V lost 0 bases and J 5 bases, leaving 10 bases between the germline ends. From germline, CDR1 is LGHNT and CDR2 FRNRAP. The source material was blood. The sequence was collected from a woman aged 25 to 39 in good health. The J gene is TRBJ1-2, the V gene TRBV12-5; D not certain. CDR3 sequence reads: CASGLVLTAYGYTF. Written as DNA, the CDR3 is TGTGCTAGTGGTTTGGTACTTACAGCTTATGGCTACACCTTC.